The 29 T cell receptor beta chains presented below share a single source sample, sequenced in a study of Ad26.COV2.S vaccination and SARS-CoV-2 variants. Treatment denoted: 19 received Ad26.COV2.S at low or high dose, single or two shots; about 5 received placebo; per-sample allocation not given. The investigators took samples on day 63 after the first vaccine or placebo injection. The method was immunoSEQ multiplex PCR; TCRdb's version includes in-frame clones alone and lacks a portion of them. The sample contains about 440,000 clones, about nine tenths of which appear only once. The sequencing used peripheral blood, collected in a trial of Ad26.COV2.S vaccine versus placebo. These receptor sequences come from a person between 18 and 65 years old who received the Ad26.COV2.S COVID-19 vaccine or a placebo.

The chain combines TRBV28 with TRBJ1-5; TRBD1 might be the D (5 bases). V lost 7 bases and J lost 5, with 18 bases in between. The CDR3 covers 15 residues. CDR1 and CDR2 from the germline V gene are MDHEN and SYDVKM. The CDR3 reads CASTLSGREYQPQHF. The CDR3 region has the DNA TGTGCCAGCACGCTCTCGGGCAGGGAATATCAGCCCCAGCATTTT.

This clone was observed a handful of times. The CDR3 DNA is TGCGCCAGCAGCCAAGGGCTAGCGGCCCCCTACGAGCAGTACTTC. Translating it yields CASSQGLAAPYEQYF. The chain combines TRBV4-3 with TRBJ2-7, with TRBD2 matching 7 bases. The CDR3 runs to 15 residues. Trimming at V came to 1 base and at J to 2 bases, leaving 5 bases not matched to a gene. Germline loops: CDR1 LGHNA, CDR2 YSLEER.

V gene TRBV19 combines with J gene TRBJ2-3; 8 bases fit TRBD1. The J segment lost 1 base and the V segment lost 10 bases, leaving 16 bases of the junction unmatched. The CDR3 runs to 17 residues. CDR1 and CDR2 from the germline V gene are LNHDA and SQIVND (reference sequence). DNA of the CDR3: TGTGCCACCGCTCCCTGGGACAGGAGGAAGGGCACAGATACGCAGTATTTT. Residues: CATAPWDRRKGTDTQYF.

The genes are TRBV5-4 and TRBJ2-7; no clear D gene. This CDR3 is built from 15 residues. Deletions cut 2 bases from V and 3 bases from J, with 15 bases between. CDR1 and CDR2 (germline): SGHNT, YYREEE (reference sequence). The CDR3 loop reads CASSLSENHDYEQYF. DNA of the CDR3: TGTGCCAGCAGCTTAAGTGAAAACCACGACTACGAGCAGTACTTC.

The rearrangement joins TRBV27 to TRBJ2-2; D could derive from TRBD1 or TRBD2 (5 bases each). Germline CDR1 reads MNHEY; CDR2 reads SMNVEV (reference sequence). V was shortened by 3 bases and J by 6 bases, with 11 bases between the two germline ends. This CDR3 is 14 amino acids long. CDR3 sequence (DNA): TGTGCCAGCAGTTTGGGGCTAGCAGCCGGGGAGCTGTTTTTT. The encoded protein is CASSLGLAAGELFF.

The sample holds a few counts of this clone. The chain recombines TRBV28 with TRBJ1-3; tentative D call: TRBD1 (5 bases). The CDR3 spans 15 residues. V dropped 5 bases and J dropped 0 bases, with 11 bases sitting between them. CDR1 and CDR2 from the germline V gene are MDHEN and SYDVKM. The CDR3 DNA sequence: TGTGCCAGCAGTAGACAGTTGAACTCTGGAAACACCATATATTTT. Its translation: CASSRQLNSGNTIYF.

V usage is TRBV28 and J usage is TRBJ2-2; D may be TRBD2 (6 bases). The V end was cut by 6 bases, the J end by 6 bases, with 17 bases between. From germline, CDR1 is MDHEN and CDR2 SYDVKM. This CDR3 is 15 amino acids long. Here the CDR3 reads CASRVAGGFSGELFF. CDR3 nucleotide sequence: TGTGCCAGCAGGGTAGCTGGAGGGTTTTCCGGGGAGCTGTTTTTT.

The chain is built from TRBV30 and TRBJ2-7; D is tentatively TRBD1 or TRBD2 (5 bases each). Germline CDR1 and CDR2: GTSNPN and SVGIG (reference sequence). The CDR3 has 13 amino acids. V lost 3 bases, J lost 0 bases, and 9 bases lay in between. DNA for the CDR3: TGTGCCTGGAGCGAGGGGACCTCCTACGAGCAGTACTTC. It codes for CAWSEGTSYEQYF.

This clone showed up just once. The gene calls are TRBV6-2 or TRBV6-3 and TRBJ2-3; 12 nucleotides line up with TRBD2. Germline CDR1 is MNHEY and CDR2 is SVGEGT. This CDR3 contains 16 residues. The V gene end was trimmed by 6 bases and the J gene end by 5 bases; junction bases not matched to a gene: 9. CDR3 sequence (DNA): TGTGCCAGCAGCAACCTAGCGGGAGGGCTAAAAGATACGCAGTATTTT. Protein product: CASSNLAGGLKDTQYF.

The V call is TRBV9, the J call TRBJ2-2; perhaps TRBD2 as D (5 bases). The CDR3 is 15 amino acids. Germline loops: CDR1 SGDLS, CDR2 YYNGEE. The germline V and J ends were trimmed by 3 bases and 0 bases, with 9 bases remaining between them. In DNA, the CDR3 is TGTGCCAGCAGCGAGGACTCCGCGAACACCGGGGAGCTGTTTTTT. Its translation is CASSEDSANTGELFF.

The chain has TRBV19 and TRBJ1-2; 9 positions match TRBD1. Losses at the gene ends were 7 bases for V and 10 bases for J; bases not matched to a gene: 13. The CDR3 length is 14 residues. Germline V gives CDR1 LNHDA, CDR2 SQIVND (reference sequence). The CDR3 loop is CASTLGTGMVDYTF. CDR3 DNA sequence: TGTGCCAGTACTTTAGGGACAGGGATGGTTGACTACACCTTC.

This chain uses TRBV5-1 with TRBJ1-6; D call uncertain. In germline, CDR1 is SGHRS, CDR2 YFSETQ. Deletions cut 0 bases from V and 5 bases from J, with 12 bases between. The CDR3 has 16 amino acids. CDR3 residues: CASSLGLGRDNSPLHF. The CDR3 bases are TGCGCCAGCAGCTTGGGTCTAGGACGGGATAATTCACCCCTCCACTTT.

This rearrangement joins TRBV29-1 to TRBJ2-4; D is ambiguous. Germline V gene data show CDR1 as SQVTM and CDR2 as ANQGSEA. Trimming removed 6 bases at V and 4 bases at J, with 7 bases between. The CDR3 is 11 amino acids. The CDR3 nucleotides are TGCAGCGTCGCTAGTAAAAACATTCAGTACTTC. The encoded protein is CSVASKNIQYF.

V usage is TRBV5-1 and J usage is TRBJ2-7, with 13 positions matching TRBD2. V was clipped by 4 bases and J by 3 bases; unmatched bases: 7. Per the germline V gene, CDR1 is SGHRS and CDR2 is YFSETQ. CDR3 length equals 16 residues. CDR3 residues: CASSRTSGSPIYEQYF. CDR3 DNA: TGCGCCAGCAGCCGGACTAGCGGGAGTCCCATCTACGAGCAGTACTTC.

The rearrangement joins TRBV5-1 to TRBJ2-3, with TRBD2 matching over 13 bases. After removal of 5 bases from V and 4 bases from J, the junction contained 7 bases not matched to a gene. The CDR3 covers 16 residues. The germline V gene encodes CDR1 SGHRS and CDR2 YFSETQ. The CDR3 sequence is CASSPRLAGGADTQYF. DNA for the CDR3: TGCGCCAGCAGTCCCAGACTAGCGGGAGGCGCAGATACGCAGTATTTT.

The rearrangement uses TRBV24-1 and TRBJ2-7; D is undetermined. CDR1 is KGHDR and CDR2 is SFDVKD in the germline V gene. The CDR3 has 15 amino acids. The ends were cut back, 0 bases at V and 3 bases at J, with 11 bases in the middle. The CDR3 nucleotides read TGTGCCACCAGTGATTTGTTCCCGGCCGGCTACGAGCAGTACTTC. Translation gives CATSDLFPAGYEQYF.

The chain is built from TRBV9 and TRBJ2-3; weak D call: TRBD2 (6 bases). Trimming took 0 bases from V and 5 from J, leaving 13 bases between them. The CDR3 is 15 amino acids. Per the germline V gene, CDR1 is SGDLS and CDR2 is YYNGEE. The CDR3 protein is CASSVGTNWVDTQYF. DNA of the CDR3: TGTGCCAGCAGCGTAGGGACTAATTGGGTAGATACGCAGTATTTT.

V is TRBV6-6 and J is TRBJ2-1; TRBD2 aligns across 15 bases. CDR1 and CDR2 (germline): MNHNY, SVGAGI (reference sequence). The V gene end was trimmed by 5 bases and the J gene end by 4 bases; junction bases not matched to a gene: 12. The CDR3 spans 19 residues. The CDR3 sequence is CASSRTSGRASENYNEQFF. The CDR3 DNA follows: TGTGCCAGCAGTCGGACTAGCGGGAGGGCCTCGGAAAATTACAATGAGCAGTTCTTC.

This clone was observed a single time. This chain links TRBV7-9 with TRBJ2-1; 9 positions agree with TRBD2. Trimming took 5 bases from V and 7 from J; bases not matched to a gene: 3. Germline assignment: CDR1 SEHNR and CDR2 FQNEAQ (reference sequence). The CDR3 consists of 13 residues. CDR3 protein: CASSPSGVNEQFF. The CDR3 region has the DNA TGTGCCAGCAGCCCTAGCGGGGTTAATGAGCAGTTCTTC.

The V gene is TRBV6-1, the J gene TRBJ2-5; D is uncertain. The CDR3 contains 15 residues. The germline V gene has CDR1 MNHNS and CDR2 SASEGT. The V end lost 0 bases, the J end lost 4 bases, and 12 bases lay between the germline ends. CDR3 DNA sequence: TGTGCCAGCAGTGAAGCGGAACAGCCAGGAGAGACCCAGTACTTC. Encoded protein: CASSEAEQPGETQYF.

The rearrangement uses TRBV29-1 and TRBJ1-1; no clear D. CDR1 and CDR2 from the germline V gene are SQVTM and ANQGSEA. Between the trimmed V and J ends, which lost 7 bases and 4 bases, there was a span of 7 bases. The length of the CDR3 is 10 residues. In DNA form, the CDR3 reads TGCAGCGCCCTGGTCACTGAAGCTTTCTTT. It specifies CSALVTEAFF.

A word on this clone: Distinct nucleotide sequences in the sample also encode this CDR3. CDR3 in amino acids: CAWSVSPAGGETQYF. CDR3 in DNA: TGTGCCTGGAGTGTATCCCCGGCCGGGGGAGAGACCCAGTACTTC. The chain is built from TRBV30 and TRBJ2-5; D is perhaps TRBD2 (6 bases). The V gene lost 0 bases and the J gene lost 4 bases, with 15 bases spanning the gap. The CDR3 runs 15 residues. CDR1 and CDR2 (germline): GTSNPN, SVGIG (reference sequence).

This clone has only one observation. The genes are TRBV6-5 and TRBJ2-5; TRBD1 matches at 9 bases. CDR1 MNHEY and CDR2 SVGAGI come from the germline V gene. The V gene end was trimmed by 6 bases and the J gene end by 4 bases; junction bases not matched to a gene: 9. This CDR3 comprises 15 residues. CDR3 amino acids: CASRASGQGGETQYF. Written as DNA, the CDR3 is TGTGCCAGCAGAGCGTCGGGACAGGGTGGAGAGACCCAGTACTTC.

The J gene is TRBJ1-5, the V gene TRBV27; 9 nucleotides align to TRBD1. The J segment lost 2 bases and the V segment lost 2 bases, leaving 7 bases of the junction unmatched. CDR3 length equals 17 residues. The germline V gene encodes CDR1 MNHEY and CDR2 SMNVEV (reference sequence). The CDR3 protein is CASSLTGQGRRNQPQHF. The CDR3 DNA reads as TGTGCCAGCAGTTTAACGGGACAGGGAAGGCGCAATCAGCCCCAGCATTTT.

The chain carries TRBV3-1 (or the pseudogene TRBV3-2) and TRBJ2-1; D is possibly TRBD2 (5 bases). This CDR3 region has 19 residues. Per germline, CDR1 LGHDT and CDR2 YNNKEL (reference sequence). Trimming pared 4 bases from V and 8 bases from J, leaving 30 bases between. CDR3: CASSPPPSNTLYAPDEQFF. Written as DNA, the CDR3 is TGTGCCAGCAGCCCTCCTCCTAGCAACACCTTATATGCGCCCGATGAGCAGTTCTTC.

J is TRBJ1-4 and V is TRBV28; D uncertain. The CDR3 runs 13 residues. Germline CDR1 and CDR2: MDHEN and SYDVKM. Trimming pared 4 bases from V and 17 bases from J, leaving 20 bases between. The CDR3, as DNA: TGTGCCAGCAGTTCCTCGGCCTCCAGGAACTCCTTTTTT. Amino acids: CASSSSASRNSFF. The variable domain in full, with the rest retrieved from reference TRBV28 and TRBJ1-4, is DVKVTQSSRYLVKRTGEKVFLECVQDMDHENMFWYRQDPGLGLRLIYFSYDVKMKEKGDIPEGYSVSREKKERFSLILESASTNQTSMYLCASSSSASRNSFFGSGTQLSVL.

The CDR3 DNA follows: TGTGCCAGCAGAGCCTCCGGGACAGATAATTCACCCCTCCACTTT. Translating gives CASRASGTDNSPLHF. The gene calls are TRBV28 and TRBJ1-6; 7 bases fit TRBD1. Germline V lookup: CDR1 MDHEN, CDR2 SYDVKM. This CDR3 spans 15 amino acids. The J segment lost 5 bases and the V segment lost 6 bases, leaving 7 bases of the junction unmatched.

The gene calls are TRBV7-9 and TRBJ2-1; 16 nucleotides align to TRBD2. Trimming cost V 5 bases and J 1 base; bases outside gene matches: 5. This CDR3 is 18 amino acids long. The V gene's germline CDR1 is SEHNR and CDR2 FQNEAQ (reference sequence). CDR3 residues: CASSGTSGRAESYNEQFF. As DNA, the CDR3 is TGTGCCAGCAGCGGGACTAGCGGGAGGGCGGAGTCCTACAATGAGCAGTTCTTC.

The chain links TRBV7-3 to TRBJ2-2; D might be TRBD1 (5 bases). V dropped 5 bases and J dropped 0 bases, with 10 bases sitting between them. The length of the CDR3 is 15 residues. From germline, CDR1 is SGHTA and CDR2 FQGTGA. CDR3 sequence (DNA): TGTGCCAGCAGCCTCCGGACACCGAACACCGGGGAGCTGTTTTTT. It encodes CASSLRTPNTGELFF.